The sequence of this T cell receptor beta chain was determined in a study of T-cell reconstitution after alpha-beta-depleted transplantation in children. Study-level findings and limits: At the one-year point after transplant, T-cell counts and TCRbeta diversity were found to come mostly from T cells that had been newly produced. At around two months after transplant, the alpha-beta T cells were reportedly derived from several hundred expanded clones that came from non-depleted graft cells.

This CDR3 has 15 amino acids. With 5 bases removed from V and 7 bases from J, the gap between germline ends came to 17 bases. CDR1 is SGHVS, CDR2 FNYEAQ, per germline. Remarks on this clonotype: Antigen: not known.

The TCRbeta library incorporated unique molecular identifiers. TCRdb re-called the PCR reads through MiXCR, storing one row per CDR3 protein. The table shows 70,000 or so distinct CDR3 sequences, with approximately 10% occurring only once. The chain recombines TRBV7-6 with TRBJ1-4; D gene ambiguous. The specimen was PBMCs, collected before TCRalphabeta/CD19-depleted stem cell transplant. This clonotype was obtained from a boy under 18 with acute myeloid leukemia, due to receive a stem cell transplant. DNA for the CDR3: TGTGCCAGCAGCCCAGATCCCTTAGGGAGTGAAAAACTGTTTTTT. Translating it yields CASSPDPLGSEKLFF.